A single TCR beta chain is shown here with its context. The antigen is not known. The source of the sample is a study of shared clonotypes between healthy human individuals. Overall study: Sampling drew on donors who were a couple of women and a few men aged 18 to 49.

This CDR3 has 15 amino acids. V lost 2 bases and J 6 bases, leaving 17 bases between the germline ends. Germline V lookup: CDR1 MNHEY, CDR2 SMNVEV (reference sequence). Whole-study results and caveats: Non-shared clonotypes displayed generation probabilities falling below those of clonotypes present in all four donors.

The method was immunoSEQ multiplex PCR; TCRdb's version includes in-frame clones alone and lacks a portion of them. Altogether roughly 2.5 million clones are present, roughly nine tenths being singletons, with the ten largest covering about 0.13%. The sample was naive CD4+ T cells sorted from blood. This sample's subset: CD45RA+ positively selected. The chain employs TRBV27 and TRBJ2-7, with D tentatively TRBD1 or TRBD2 (5 bases each). This TCR derives from a young man in good health. CDR3 bases: TGTGCCAGCAGTTTAGAGAGCCGGATAGGGACCGAGCAGTACTTC. Encoded protein: CASSLESRIGTEQYF.